This T cell receptor beta chain was retrieved from a study of beta chain features in type 1 diabetes. Study conclusions and caveats: Among patients with Type 1 diabetes, TCRB CDR3s were moderately but significantly shorter in every one of the four CD4+ subsets.

The authors reverse transcribed all of the isolated RNA, so sequencing captured expressed TCRB transcripts. Sequencing used immunoSEQ multiplex PCR; TCRdb keeps in-frame clones, though not all of them. In the table there are around 360,000 clones, roughly 12% of which are singletons. Worth noting for this clone: Its antigen is still unknown.

V shed 5 bases and J shed 0 bases, with 17 bases lying between them. The CDR3 is made up of 17 amino acids. Germline V gene sequence: CDR1 MDHEN, CDR2 SYDVKM. Sequenced input: naive CD4+ T cells from blood. The sequence came from a woman aged 18-35 years with type 1 diabetes. The chain links TRBV28 to TRBJ1-5, with D tentatively TRBD1 (6 bases). The CDR3: CASSPRDIKYSNQPQHF. For the CDR3, the DNA is TGTGCCAGCAGTCCCCGGGACATAAAATATAGCAATCAGCCCCAGCATTTT. Complete variable domain (other parts from reference TRBV28 and TRBJ1-5): DVKVTQSSRYLVKRTGEKVFLECVQDMDHENMFWYRQDPGLGLRLIYFSYDVKMKEKGDIPEGYSVSREKKERFSLILESASTNQTSMYLCASSPRDIKYSNQPQHFGDGTRLSIL.